These 14 T cell receptor beta chains were all obtained from the same sample, sequenced in a study of shared clonotypes between healthy human individuals. The data were produced by immunoSEQ multiplex PCR, yet TCRdb's version contains in-frame clones alone and is incomplete. Seen here are around 2.3 million clones, about 94% observed once, and the top ten hold roughly 0.13%. Material for sequencing was naive CD4+ T cells sorted from blood. Subset: CD45RA+ positively selected. Receptor source: a man aged 18-30 years in good health.

V gene TRBV5-4 combines with J gene TRBJ2-5; D is tentatively TRBD1 or TRBD2 (6 bases each). The CDR3 sequence is 14 residues long. V was trimmed by 6 bases and J by 5 bases, leaving 17 bases between them. The germline V gene has CDR1 SGHNT and CDR2 YYREEE (reference sequence). For the CDR3, the DNA is TGTGCCAGCATCCAAAAAGGGGGGAAGGAGACCCAGTACTTC. This gives the protein CASIQKGGKETQYF.

This chain uses TRBV7-2 with TRBJ2-7; the D gene is possibly TRBD2 (5 bases). Germline V gene data show CDR1 as SGHTA and CDR2 as FQGNSA. The V gene lost 1 base and the J gene lost 0 bases, with 13 bases spanning the gap. This CDR3 is 16 amino acids long. The CDR3 coding sequence is TGTGCCAGCAGCTTAGATCGGGGTTTGGGCTCCTACGAGCAGTACTTC. It yields the protein CASSLDRGLGSYEQYF.

The rearrangement joins TRBV7-2 to TRBJ2-3; D is undetermined. CDR1 is SGHTA, CDR2 FQGNSA, per germline. The CDR3 runs to 15 residues. Trimming took 1 base from V and 0 from J, leaving 8 bases between them. In nucleotides, the CDR3 is TGTGCCAGCAGCTTAGGGCTCGTTAGCACAGATACGCAGTATTTT. This encodes CASSLGLVSTDTQYF.

About this clone: This sample includes further DNA sequences coding for the same CDR3. The V gene is TRBV5-1, the J gene TRBJ2-3; D is ambiguous. CDR1 and CDR2 from the germline V gene are SGHRS and YFSETQ. Between the trimmed V and J ends, which lost 0 bases and 1 base, there was a span of 6 bases. CDR3 length equals 14 residues. CDR3 protein: CASSLVSGTDTQYF. As DNA, the CDR3 is TGCGCCAGCAGCTTGGTATCGGGCACAGATACGCAGTATTTT.

The CDR3 reads CASSFGKDYGYTF. As DNA, the CDR3 is TGTGCCAGCAGCTTTGGGAAGGACTATGGCTACACCTTC. The V and J genes are TRBV11-1 and TRBJ1-2; D is unclear. Looked up from germline, CDR1 is SGHAT and CDR2 is FQDESV (reference sequence). The CDR3 contains 13 residues. The ends were cut back, 3 bases at V and 3 bases at J, with 8 bases in the middle.

The chain joins TRBV30 to TRBJ2-5; a possible D gene is TRBD2 (6 bases). V lost 1 base and J lost 7, with 13 bases in between. This CDR3 has 13 amino acids. Germline V CDR1 and CDR2: GTSNPN, SVGIG (reference sequence). The CDR3 nucleotides read TGTGCCTGGAGTGGAGGCGGGGCGGGGACCCAGTACTTC. Translating it yields CAWSGGGAGTQYF.

Details on this clone: This CDR3 is also generated by other DNA sequences in the sample. This sequence joins TRBV7-2 and TRBJ2-5; 12 bases are shared with TRBD2. Germline trimming cut 4 bases from V and 5 bases from J; bases unmatched to any gene: 5. The CDR3 covers 15 residues. From germline, CDR1 is SGHTA and CDR2 FQGNSA. In DNA, the CDR3 is TGTGCCAGCAGCTCTAGCGGGAGGGCCGGTGAGACCCAGTACTTC. Translating gives CASSSSGRAGETQYF.

CDR3 region: CASSQSLGYGYTF. CDR3 nucleotides: TGTGCCAGCAGCCAATCGCTCGGCTATGGCTACACCTTC. This chain links TRBV7-2 with TRBJ1-2, with D unclear. CDR1 is SGHTA and CDR2 is FQGNSA in the germline V gene. This CDR3 region has 13 residues. V gave up 5 bases and J gave up 4 bases, with 11 bases separating them.

CDR3 in amino acids: CASSRDALTSYEQYF. In DNA form, the CDR3 reads TGTGCCAGTAGTAGGGACGCCTTAACCTCCTACGAGCAGTACTTC. The chain links TRBV19 to TRBJ2-7; D may match TRBD1 or TRBD2 (5 bases each). Germline CDR1 is LNHDA and CDR2 is SQIVND (reference sequence). V shed 4 bases and J shed 0 bases, with 13 bases lying between them. This CDR3 is built from 15 residues.

The gene calls are TRBV6-4 and TRBJ2-7, with TRBD1 as a possible D gene (5 bases). The CDR3 sequence is 16 residues long. The germline V gene has CDR1 MRHNA and CDR2 SNTAGT. V was trimmed by 5 bases and J by 2 bases, leaving 19 bases between them. CDR3 amino acids: CASSFSTAPPTYEQYF. CDR3 nucleotide sequence: TGTGCCAGCAGTTTCTCGACAGCCCCCCCCACCTACGAGCAGTACTTC.

The CDR3 loop reads CASSGTGLNIQYF. For the CDR3, the DNA is TGTGCCAGCAGCGGGACAGGGCTTAACATTCAGTACTTC. This chain links TRBV6-1 with TRBJ2-4; 9 bases align to TRBD1. Germline V lookup: CDR1 MNHNS, CDR2 SASEGT. The CDR3 is 13 residues long. With 6 bases clipped from V and 7 bases from J, the junction kept 4 bases outside the gene matches.

The chain links TRBV29-1 to TRBJ2-5, with D maybe TRBD2 (7 bases). The CDR3 contains 12 residues. In germline, CDR1 is SQVTM, CDR2 ANQGSEA. V was cut by 2 bases and J by 9 bases, with 13 bases left in between. DNA for the CDR3: TGCAGCGTTGAACGGGGAGGGGGGGCCCAGTACTTC. This gives the protein CSVERGGGAQYF. The full variable domain, completed using reference TRBV29-1 and TRBJ2-5, is SAVISQKPSRDICQRGTSLTIQCQVDSQVTMMFWYRQQPGQSLTLIATANQGSEATYESGFVIDKFPISRPNLTFSTLTVSNMSPEDSSIYLCSVERGGGAQYFGPGTRLLVL.

Regarding this clone: Other nucleotide sequences in the sample specify the same CDR3. V usage is TRBV18 and J usage is TRBJ1-1, with D possibly being TRBD1 (6 bases). Trimming cost V 1 base and J 1 base, with 10 bases left between them. The CDR3 is made up of 15 amino acids. Germline CDR1 KGHSH, CDR2 LQKENI. The CDR3 loop reads CASSPLGQPNTEAFF. CDR3 DNA sequence: TGTGCCAGCTCACCACTCGGACAGCCGAACACTGAAGCTTTCTTT.

The CDR3: CASSLRGEQFF. CDR3 bases: TGCGCCAGCAGCCTTAGAGGTGAGCAGTTCTTC. The chain employs TRBV5-1 and TRBJ2-1; D is uncertain. V gave up 4 bases and J gave up 9 bases, with 8 bases separating them. Germline CDR1 is SGHRS and CDR2 is YFSETQ. The CDR3 is 11 amino acids.